This TCR beta chain stems from a study of T cells after yellow fever vaccination. Study-level background: SMART-Seq v4 Ultra Low Input prepared libraries from low-cell fractions.

This clonotype was detected ten times or more. Its antigen remains unidentified. TCRdb called the 5' RACE reads again in MiXCR, with one record for every CDR3 protein. The sample includes over 110,000 distinct CDR3 sequences, 7.7% of them seen just once. Study-wide results and limits: Contamination by abundant bulk-population clonotypes could be present in FACS-sorted repertoires. Most primary-vaccination clones recurred post-booster (around 95% CD4, 88% CD8).

Germline assignment: CDR1 SGHTA and CDR2 FQGNSA. The CDR3 totals 13 residues. The ends were cut back, 0 bases at V and 2 bases at J, with 4 bases in the middle. The genes are TRBV7-2 and TRBJ2-5; D is unclear. Sequencing used CD4+ T cells sorted from PBMCs, obtained 5 days after the yellow fever booster vaccination. The receptor was isolated from a man aged 25 to 40 who received the YFV17D yellow fever vaccine. In nucleotides, the CDR3 is TGTGCCAGCAGCTTAGCCTTTCAAGAGACCCAGTACTTC. Protein product: CASSLAFQETQYF. Complete variable domain (other parts from reference TRBV7-2 and TRBJ2-5): GAGVSQSPSNKVTEKGKDVELRCDPISGHTALYWYRQSLGQGLEFLIYFQGNSAPDKSGLPSDRFSAERTGGSVSTLTIQRTQQEDSAVYLCASSLAFQETQYFGPGTRLLVL.